These 24 T cell receptor beta chains were sequenced from one sample in a study of cytomegalovirus exposure and HLA in healthy donors. The PCR employed 60 Vbeta primers together with 13 Jbeta primers. The data were produced by immunoSEQ multiplex PCR, yet TCRdb's version contains in-frame clones alone and is incomplete. The sample lists 33,000 or so clones, approximately 79% occurring once. Sequenced sample: PBMCs. These TCRs come from a woman in her thirties in good health and CMV-seropositive.

The genes are TRBV28 and TRBJ1-4, with 7 nucleotides matching TRBD1. The germline CDR1 and CDR2 sequences are MDHEN and SYDVKM. The V gene end was trimmed by 7 bases and the J gene end by 4 bases; junction bases not matched to a gene: 6. CDR3 length equals 14 residues. CDR3 amino acids: CASTRGDSNEKLFF. The CDR3 DNA reads as TGTGCCAGCACTCGCGGGGACAGTAATGAAAAACTGTTTTTT.

The CDR3 sequence is CASSLYGRSGYTF. The CDR3 DNA follows: TGTGCCAGCAGTTTATATGGCAGGTCGGGCTACACCTTC. The J gene is TRBJ1-2, the V gene TRBV28; D gene ambiguous. CDR1 MDHEN and CDR2 SYDVKM come from the germline V gene. The CDR3 covers 13 residues. V lost 1 base and J 8 bases, leaving 11 bases between the germline ends.

Details on this clone: Germline and junction disagree at one end, which may indicate a read error. The chain carries TRBV30 and TRBJ2-1, with TRBD1 as a possible D gene (5 bases). The CDR3 spans 14 residues. CDR1 and CDR2 from the germline V gene are GTSNPN and SVGIG (reference sequence). The CDR3 DNA follows: TGTGCCTGGAGGGACAACCAGCCTTCAAATGAACAGTTCTTC. It yields the protein CAWRDNQPSNEQFF.

The J gene is TRBJ2-7, the V gene TRBV10-3; 9 bases map to TRBD2. CDR3 length: 17 residues. Looked up from germline, CDR1 is ENHRY and CDR2 is SYGVKD. J lost 0 bases, V lost 0 bases, and 6 bases had no gene match. CDR3 protein: CAISESISGGLSYEQYF. CDR3 DNA: TGTGCCATCAGTGAGTCGATTAGCGGGGGCCTCTCCTACGAGCAGTACTTC.

The chain carries TRBV15 and TRBJ1-3, with D tentatively TRBD1 (5 bases). The CDR3 runs to 19 residues. The V end lost 4 bases, the J end lost 0 bases, and 22 bases lay between the germline ends. Looked up from germline, CDR1 is LNHNV and CDR2 is YYDKDF (reference sequence). The chain's CDR3 is CATSKPPITREHSGNTIYF. Here the CDR3 DNA reads TGTGCCACCAGCAAGCCTCCAATAACCAGGGAACACTCTGGAAACACCATATATTTT. The variable domain in full, with the rest retrieved from reference TRBV15 and TRBJ1-3, is DAMVIQNPRYQVTQFGKPVTLSCSQTLNHNVMYWYQQKSSQAPKLLFHYYDKDFNNEADTPDNFQSRRPNTSFCFLDIRSPGLGDTAMYLCATSKPPITREHSGNTIYFGEGSWLTVV.

In this sample, this clone turned up once. The rearrangement joins TRBV2 to TRBJ1-2; D unclear. This CDR3 region has 12 residues. V lost 6 bases to trimming and J lost 5 bases, with 10 bases between them. Germline CDR1 and CDR2: SNHLY and FYNNEI. CDR3: CASRGDYYGYTF. The CDR3, as DNA: TGTGCCAGCAGGGGAGATTATTATGGCTACACCTTC.

CDR3 sequence (DNA): TGTGCCATCAGTGACCCCACTAGCGGGAGGGGCTACGAGCAGTACTTC. The encoded protein is CAISDPTSGRGYEQYF. This chain links TRBV10-3 with TRBJ2-7, with TRBD2 matching over 13 bases. Germline CDR1 reads ENHRY; CDR2 reads SYGVKD. The CDR3 is 16 amino acids. V was clipped by 3 bases and J by 3 bases; unmatched bases: 5.

This sequence joins TRBV30 and TRBJ1-1; TRBD1 aligns across 8 bases. The CDR3 runs to 12 residues. In germline, CDR1 is GTSNPN, CDR2 SVGIG (reference sequence). V gave up 4 bases and J gave up 6 bases; unmatched junction bases: 4. As DNA, the CDR3 is TGTGCCTGGAAGCAGGGGGCATCTGAAGCTTTCTTT. Its translation is CAWKQGASEAFF.

The J gene is TRBJ1-5, the V gene TRBV6-5; D remains ambiguous. Trimming cost V 6 bases and J 7 bases, with 16 bases left between them. The CDR3 loop spans 14 amino acids. Germline V gene sequence: CDR1 MNHEY, CDR2 SVGAGI. The CDR3, as DNA: TGTGCCAGCAGCCCCGGAGGGTTGTGGCAGCCCCAGCATTTT. Translation gives CASSPGGLWQPQHF.

The rearrangement links TRBV6-1 to TRBJ1-2; maybe TRBD1 (5 bases). The V and J ends lost 4 bases and 7 bases respectively, with 10 bases between them. The germline V gene encodes CDR1 MNHNS and CDR2 SASEGT. This CDR3 is built from 12 residues. CDR3 nucleotide sequence: TGTGCCAGCAGTGTGTCAGGGTCTGGCTACACCTTC. This translates into CASSVSGSGYTF.

This clone was detected only a few times. The genes are TRBV2 and TRBJ2-1; TRBD1 aligns across 9 bases. Germline CDR1 and CDR2: SNHLY and FYNNEI. With V trimmed by 8 bases and J by 5 bases, 7 bases remained unmatched. The CDR3 is made up of 14 amino acids. The CDR3 sequence is CASGRQGVHNEQFF. The DNA of the CDR3 is TGTGCCAGCGGACGACAGGGGGTGCACAATGAGCAGTTCTTC.

This chain connects TRBV11-2 to TRBJ1-2; the D is unclear. The ends were cut back, 5 bases at V and 0 bases at J, with 10 bases in the middle. This CDR3 contains 14 residues. CDR1 SGHAT and CDR2 FQNNGV come from the germline V gene. The CDR3 here is CASSQHTANYGYTF. The CDR3 DNA reads as TGTGCCAGCAGCCAACATACAGCTAACTATGGCTACACCTTC.

The genes are TRBV7-2 and TRBJ1-1; D unclear. From germline, CDR1 is SGHTA and CDR2 FQGNSA. The CDR3 is 12 residues long. With 4 bases removed from V and 11 bases from J, the gap between germline ends came to 14 bases. The CDR3 loop reads CASSSTRQSAFF. CDR3 DNA: TGTGCCAGCAGCTCGACACGGCAGTCTGCTTTCTTT.

CDR3: CASGHPNGETQYF. In nucleotides, the CDR3 is TGTGCCAGCGGACACCCCAACGGAGAGACCCAGTACTTC. The V gene is TRBV9, the J gene TRBJ2-5; perhaps TRBD1 as D (5 bases). CDR1 is SGDLS, CDR2 YYNGEE, per germline. Trimming took off 7 bases at V and 4 bases at J, with 14 bases between the two ends. CDR3 length: 13 residues.

The sample holds one count of this clone. The V call is TRBV11-2, the J call TRBJ1-3, with D perhaps TRBD1 (5 bases). V was clipped by 6 bases and J by 2 bases, with 14 bases between them. Per the germline V gene, CDR1 is SGHAT and CDR2 is FQNNGV. This CDR3 has 15 amino acids. DNA of the CDR3: TGTGCCAGCAGGACAGACACCGGGCCTGGAAACACCATATATTTT. This codes for CASRTDTGPGNTIYF.

The V gene is TRBV19, the J gene TRBJ2-5; 7 bases match TRBD2. The DNA end is a closer match to TRBJ2-7, so the J assignment may be wrong. The CDR3 spans 13 residues. Germline CDR1 is LNHDA and CDR2 is SQIVND (reference sequence). CDR3 in DNA: TGTGCCAGTAGTACCCCGGGGGGCTACGAGCAGTACTTC. Translating gives CASSTPGGYEQYF.

J is TRBJ2-1 and V is TRBV5-5; the D gene is possibly TRBD1 (6 bases). V was trimmed by 3 bases and J by 1 base, leaving 14 bases between them. Looked up from germline, CDR1 is SGHKS and CDR2 is YYEKEE (reference sequence). CDR3 length: 16 residues. DNA of the CDR3: TGTGCCAGCAGCTCTAGGGGGAGCATTTCCTACAATGAGCAGTTCTTC. Its translation: CASSSRGSISYNEQFF.

This chain uses TRBV14 with TRBJ1-1, with a weak D call TRBD1 (6 bases). The CDR3 has 14 amino acids. Germline values: CDR1 SGHDN, CDR2 FVKESK. V lost 2 bases and J lost 3, with 10 bases in between. The chain's CDR3 is CASSQYRVYTEAFF. The CDR3, as DNA: TGTGCCAGCAGCCAATACAGGGTCTACACTGAAGCTTTCTTT.

The gene calls are TRBV5-1 and TRBJ1-1; TRBD1 matches at 9 bases. Germline CDR1 SGHRS, CDR2 YFSETQ. J lost 1 base, V lost 4 bases, and 2 bases had no gene match. The CDR3 has 14 amino acids. The CDR3 sequence is CASSPQGANTEAFF. CDR3 sequence (DNA): TGCGCCAGCAGCCCACAGGGGGCGAACACTGAAGCTTTCTTT.

The chain combines TRBV9 with TRBJ2-2, with D maybe TRBD2 (5 bases). The germline CDR1 and CDR2 sequences are SGDLS and YYNGEE. The CDR3 runs to 14 residues. Trimming left V 4 bases short and J 3 bases short, with 10 bases between. The CDR3 sequence is CASSSDWDTGELFF. The CDR3 DNA reads TGTGCCAGCAGCTCGGACTGGGACACCGGGGAGCTGTTTTTT.

This chain uses TRBV6-1 with TRBJ1-2; D gene unclear. The germline CDR1 and CDR2 sequences are MNHNS and SASEGT. Trimming stripped 7 bases from V and 1 base from J, with 13 bases between. This CDR3 comprises 14 residues. DNA for the CDR3: TGTGCCAGCACCTGGGTGGAGGGTAACTATGGCTACACCTTC. Encoded protein: CASTWVEGNYGYTF.

The gene calls are TRBV5-4 and TRBJ2-5; 11 bases map to TRBD2. The CDR3 runs 14 residues. V shed 3 bases, J shed 5 bases, and the junction held 3 bases outside the gene matches. Germline V gene data show CDR1 as SGHNT and CDR2 as YYREEE (reference sequence). This CDR3 is CASSSGLAAETQYF. Written as DNA, the CDR3 is TGTGCCAGCAGCTCGGGACTAGCGGCGGAGACCCAGTACTTC. The whole variable domain, filled in from reference TRBV5-4 and TRBJ2-5, reads ETGVTQSPTHLIKTRGQQVTLRCSSQSGHNTVSWYQQALGQGPQFIFQYYREEENGRGNFPPRFSGLQFPNYSSELNVNALELDDSALYLCASSSGLAAETQYFGPGTRLLVL.

V gene TRBV5-4 combines with J gene TRBJ2-5; D possibly corresponds to TRBD2 (5 bases). The tail of the sequence fits TRBJ2-7 better, so the J call may be wrong. Looked up from germline, CDR1 is SGHNT and CDR2 is YYREEE (reference sequence). The CDR3 length is 14 residues. The CDR3 loop reads CASSSPGSNYEQYF. In DNA, the CDR3 is TGTGCCAGCAGCTCTCCGGGATCCAACTACGAGCAGTACTTC.

The chain carries TRBV2 and TRBJ2-2; 13 bases fit TRBD2. CDR1 and CDR2 from the germline V gene are SNHLY and FYNNEI. This CDR3 is 15 amino acids long. Trimming took 4 bases from V and 5 from J; bases not matched to a gene: 1. The DNA of the CDR3 is TGTGCCAGCAGTGGGACTAGCGGGAGTACCGGGGAGCTGTTTTTT. It is translated as CASSGTSGSTGELFF.